These 28 T cell receptor beta chains were all obtained from the same sample, sequenced in a study of memory CD4+ T cells and cytomegalovirus serostatus. Single viable CD3+CD4+CD8-CD45RO+ cells were sorted as the memory CD4+ T cells. Produced via immunoSEQ multiplex PCR; TCRdb's table is partial and in-frame only. The sample has 50,000 to 70,000 clones, 70% to 75% seen once. The source material was memory CD4+ T cells from blood. The receptors shown here come from an adult in good health and CMV-seropositive.

The gene calls are TRBV6-5 and TRBJ1-2; 7 bases are shared with TRBD1. This CDR3 spans 13 amino acids. V shed 6 bases, J shed 13 bases, and the junction held 14 bases outside the gene matches. Germline V lookup: CDR1 MNHEY, CDR2 SVGAGI. CDR3 residues: CASSPTLQGRGTF. The CDR3 region has the DNA TGTGCCAGCAGCCCGACCCTACAGGGGAGAGGCACCTTC.

The chain employs TRBV7-9 and TRBJ2-5, with a tentative D call TRBD2 (5 bases). Between the trimmed V and J ends, which lost 0 bases and 9 bases, there was a span of 17 bases. Germline CDR1 and CDR2: SEHNR and FQNEAQ (reference sequence). This CDR3 spans 15 amino acids. Here the CDR3 DNA reads TGTGCCAGCAGCTTAGCGATGGACTCCAAACGGGCCCAGTACTTC. Translating it yields CASSLAMDSKRAQYF. Together with reference TRBV7-9 and TRBJ2-5, the CDR3 gives the full variable domain: DTGVSQNPRHKITKRGQNVTFRCDPISEHNRLYWYRQTLGQGPEFLTYFQNEAQLEKSRLLSDRFSAERPKGSFSTLEIQRTEQGDSAMYLCASSLAMDSKRAQYFGPGTRLLVL.

The J gene is TRBJ1-2, the V gene TRBV4-2; 7 bases map to TRBD1. Germline V gene data show CDR1 as LGHNA and CDR2 as YNFKEQ. The CDR3 runs 18 residues. Trimming at V came to 0 bases and at J to 4 bases, leaving 14 bases not matched to a gene. CDR3 nucleotides: TGTGCCAGCAGCCAAGAATTTGGGCGCCAGGGGGGCTTCTATGGCTACACCTTC. Protein sequence: CASSQEFGRQGGFYGYTF.

This sequence joins TRBV19 and TRBJ1-2; no clear D. Germline V lookup: CDR1 LNHDA, CDR2 SQIVND (reference sequence). CDR3 length equals 14 residues. V lost 5 bases and J 6 bases, leaving 16 bases between the germline ends. DNA for the CDR3: TGTGCCAGTAGTCCCGAAGGCCGGAGACATGGCTACACCTTC. This codes for CASSPEGRRHGYTF.

The chain carries TRBV2 and TRBJ2-1; D is perhaps TRBD2 (6 bases). This CDR3 spans 14 amino acids. CDR1 SNHLY and CDR2 FYNNEI come from the germline V gene. V lost 7 bases, J lost 4 bases, and 14 bases lay in between. The CDR3 DNA is TGTGCCAGCACTCTGACTAGTACGTACAATGAGCAGTTCTTC. This sequence encodes CASTLTSTYNEQFF. The entire variable domain, with the rest obtained from reference TRBV2 and TRBJ2-1, is as follows: EPEVTQTPSHQVTQMGQEVILRCVPISNHLYFYWYRQILGQKVEFLVSFYNNEISEKSEIFDDQFSVERPDGSNFTLKIRSTKLEDSAMYFCASTLTSTYNEQFFGPGTRLTVL.

The count of this clone is one. The chain recombines TRBV9 with TRBJ2-2; 13 bases are a match to TRBD2. The germline V gene has CDR1 SGDLS and CDR2 YYNGEE. The CDR3 sequence is 16 residues long. V shed 2 bases and J 8 bases; nucleotides not matched to a gene: 6. CDR3 sequence (DNA): TGTGCCAGCAGCGTCGGACTAGCGGGAGCATCAGGGGAGCTGTTTTTT. Amino acid sequence: CASSVGLAGASGELFF.

The chain couples TRBV7-2 to TRBJ2-1; no clear D. The ends were cut back, 5 bases at V and 3 bases at J, with 5 bases in the middle. The CDR3 length is 12 residues. From germline, CDR1 is SGHTA and CDR2 FQGNSA. CDR3 sequence: CASSLRYNEQFF. The CDR3 nucleotides read TGTGCCAGCAGCCTTCGCTACAATGAGCAGTTCTTC.

The rearrangement links TRBV5-6 to TRBJ2-2; 11 nucleotides match TRBD2. This CDR3 has 15 amino acids. V lost 4 bases, J lost 3 bases, and 2 bases stayed unmatched. The germline V gene encodes CDR1 SGHDT and CDR2 YYEEEE. The CDR3 DNA is TGTGCCAGCAGCAAGGGACTAGCGGACACCGGGGAGCTGTTTTTT. It translates to CASSKGLADTGELFF.

The chain joins TRBV2 to TRBJ1-2; the D gene is possibly TRBD1 (5 bases). This CDR3 is built from 14 residues. Trimming took 6 bases from V and 6 from J, leaving 17 bases between them. The germline V gene has CDR1 SNHLY and CDR2 FYNNEI. CDR3 DNA: TGTGCCAGCAGATGGGACCAGGGCCCGGATGGCTACACCTTC. Amino acid sequence: CASRWDQGPDGYTF. The full variable domain, completed using reference TRBV2 and TRBJ1-2, is EPEVTQTPSHQVTQMGQEVILRCVPISNHLYFYWYRQILGQKVEFLVSFYNNEISEKSEIFDDQFSVERPDGSNFTLKIRSTKLEDSAMYFCASRWDQGPDGYTFGSGTRLTVV.

In this sample, this clone turned up a few times. This chain joins TRBV10-3 and TRBJ1-1; D uncertain. V lost 10 bases and J 5 bases, leaving 20 bases between the germline ends. Per the germline V gene, CDR1 is ENHRY and CDR2 is SYGVKD. CDR3 length equals 14 residues. The CDR3 DNA sequence: TGTGCCACCCGTCCGGGGTTGGAAGGGACTGAAGCTTTCTTT. It specifies CATRPGLEGTEAFF.

This chain links TRBV30 with TRBJ2-7; perhaps TRBD1 as D (5 bases). This CDR3 contains 14 residues. Trimming removed 6 bases at V and 4 bases at J, with 19 bases between. In germline, CDR1 is GTSNPN, CDR2 SVGIG (reference sequence). The CDR3 DNA is TGTGCCTGCCTGGACACGATCTCAGAGTACGAGCAGTACTTC. Amino acids: CACLDTISEYEQYF.

V usage is TRBV30 and J usage is TRBJ1-1; D remains unclear. From germline, CDR1 is GTSNPN and CDR2 SVGIG (reference sequence). This CDR3 is 16 amino acids long. The V and J ends lost 3 bases and 3 bases respectively, with 20 bases between them. The CDR3 is CAWSGRPPRRYTEAFF. CDR3 sequence (DNA): TGTGCCTGGAGCGGCCGCCCCCCCCGACGTTACACTGAAGCTTTCTTT.

V gene TRBV25-1 combines with J gene TRBJ1-2; D gene ambiguous. CDR1 is MGHDK and CDR2 is SYGVNS in the germline V gene. The CDR3 is made up of 12 amino acids. Trimming cost V 5 bases and J 5 bases, with 9 bases left between them. The CDR3 protein is CASSQSGYGYTF. In DNA, the CDR3 is TGTGCCAGCAGTCAATCGGGGTATGGCTACACCTTC.

The J gene is TRBJ1-1, the V gene TRBV28, with D possibly matching TRBD1 (6 bases). This CDR3 contains 14 residues. V was cut by 5 bases and J by 1 base, with 11 bases left in between. Germline V gene lookup returns CDR1 MDHEN and CDR2 SYDVKM. CDR3 in amino acids: CASSQQGGNTEAFF. The CDR3 DNA reads as TGTGCCAGCAGTCAACAGGGCGGGAACACTGAAGCTTTCTTT.

This clone was counted between two and nine times. The chain recombines TRBV29-1 with TRBJ1-1; 9 nucleotides agree with TRBD1. The ends lost 5 bases at V and 7 bases at J; junction bases unmatched: 8. The CDR3 totals 13 residues. Germline-derived CDR1 and CDR2 are SQVTM and ANQGSEA. CDR3 region: CSVLHRGLSEAFF. CDR3 sequence (DNA): TGCAGCGTTCTCCACAGGGGGCTTAGTGAAGCTTTCTTT. The complete variable domain, with remaining parts taken from reference TRBV29-1 and TRBJ1-1, reads SAVISQKPSRDICQRGTSLTIQCQVDSQVTMMFWYRQQPGQSLTLIATANQGSEATYESGFVIDKFPISRPNLTFSTLTVSNMSPEDSSIYLCSVLHRGLSEAFFGQGTRLTVV.

The chain uses TRBV30 and TRBJ1-1; TRBD1 is a possible D gene (6 bases). This CDR3 region has 13 residues. Trimming removed 0 bases at V and 4 bases at J, with 9 bases between. Germline V CDR1 and CDR2: GTSNPN, SVGIG (reference sequence). The CDR3 reads CAWSVQGSTEAFF. The CDR3 bases are TGTGCCTGGAGTGTACAGGGAAGCACTGAAGCTTTCTTT.

The chain uses TRBV7-8 and TRBJ2-3, with TRBD2 identical over 9 bases. CDR3 length: 16 residues. Germline trimming cut 1 base from V and 4 bases from J; bases unmatched to any gene: 6. CDR1 and CDR2 from the germline V gene are SGHVS and FQNEAQ. CDR3 sequence reads: CASSLGVAGAADTQYF. CDR3 bases: TGTGCCAGCAGCTTAGGGGTAGCGGGAGCAGCAGATACGCAGTATTTT.

The chain links TRBV11-2 to TRBJ1-2; a weak D match, TRBD1 (6 bases). Germline values: CDR1 SGHAT, CDR2 FQNNGV. V gave up 3 bases and J gave up 8 bases, with 10 bases separating them. This CDR3 comprises 12 residues. The CDR3 coding sequence is TGTGCCAGCAGCTTCCAGGGGAGCGGCTACACCTTC. Its translation is CASSFQGSGYTF.

This chain connects TRBV2 to TRBJ2-3; 8 bases fit TRBD2. This CDR3 has 15 residues. CDR1 and CDR2 from the germline V gene are SNHLY and FYNNEI. Trimming removed 5 bases from V and 6 bases from J; junction bases left unmatched: 10. CDR3 DNA sequence: TGTGCCAGCAGTCAGTCGAGCGGGAGAGGCGATACGCAGTATTTT. Its protein product is CASSQSSGRGDTQYF.

This clone was seen a single time. This chain connects TRBV5-5 to TRBJ1-4; D is unclear. The CDR3 is 15 residues long. The germline gives CDR1 SGHKS, CDR2 YYEKEE (reference sequence). V lost 5 bases and J 8 bases, leaving 19 bases between the germline ends. For the CDR3, the DNA is TGTGCCAGCAGTCCTCAACCCTCTGGGCGAGAAAAACTGTTTTTT. It encodes CASSPQPSGREKLFF.

The V and J genes are TRBV18 and TRBJ1-1; no clear D gene. Germline-derived CDR1 and CDR2 are KGHSH and LQKENI. The CDR3 loop spans 15 amino acids. The ends were cut back, 2 bases at V and 1 base at J, with 11 bases in the middle. The CDR3 loop reads CASSPGYSQNTEAFF. CDR3 bases: TGTGCCAGCTCACCAGGGTATTCACAGAACACTGAAGCTTTCTTT.

The CDR3 nucleotides read TGCGCCAGCAGCGGACAGGGATCTAACTATGGCTACACCTTC. The encoded protein is CASSGQGSNYGYTF. The V call is TRBV5-1, the J call TRBJ1-2; 8 nucleotides line up with TRBD1. V was clipped by 4 bases and J by 0 bases; unmatched bases: 2. Germline CDR1 reads SGHRS; CDR2 reads YFSETQ. This CDR3 is built from 14 residues.

The CDR3 spells CASRQSRSWGGETQYF. Written as DNA, the CDR3 is TGTGCCAGCAGACAAAGCAGGTCATGGGGTGGGGAGACCCAGTACTTC. The chain couples TRBV2 to TRBJ2-5; D ambiguous. Between the trimmed V and J ends, which lost 6 bases and 5 bases, there was a span of 22 bases. The germline gives CDR1 SNHLY, CDR2 FYNNEI. This CDR3 region has 16 residues. The whole variable domain, remainder taken from reference TRBV2 and TRBJ2-5, is EPEVTQTPSHQVTQMGQEVILRCVPISNHLYFYWYRQILGQKVEFLVSFYNNEISEKSEIFDDQFSVERPDGSNFTLKIRSTKLEDSAMYFCASRQSRSWGGETQYFGPGTRLLVL.

The rearrangement uses TRBV11-1 and TRBJ2-5; D is perhaps TRBD2 (5 bases). Germline lookup yields CDR1 SGHAT and CDR2 FQDESV (reference sequence). CDR3 length: 14 amino acids. The germline V and J ends were trimmed by 1 base and 5 bases, with 11 bases remaining between them. In DNA, the CDR3 is TGTGCCAGCAGCTTAGGTCAGGCGGGTGAGACCCAGTACTTC. Its translation: CASSLGQAGETQYF.

This clone came up a few times. The chain couples TRBV6-1 to TRBJ2-7, with D possibly being TRBD1 (6 bases). Germline lookup yields CDR1 MNHNS and CDR2 SASEGT. Trimming left V 2 bases short and J 0 bases short, with 8 bases between. There are 14 residues in the CDR3. The CDR3 DNA reads as TGTGCCAGCAGTGAAACAGGGAGCTCCTACGAGCAGTACGTC. It codes for CASSETGSSYEQYV.

There are a few counts of this clone. This chain uses TRBV4-3 with TRBJ2-7, with a tentative D call TRBD1 (6 bases). V was clipped by 3 bases and J by 7 bases, with 16 bases between them. The germline V gene has CDR1 LGHNA and CDR2 YSLEER. The CDR3 loop spans 14 amino acids. The DNA for the CDR3 is TGCGCCAGCAGCCAGAATACAGGGCCGGGTGAGCAGTACTTC. Translating it yields CASSQNTGPGEQYF.

Here the CDR3 DNA reads TGTGCCAGCAGCTTTGGTTTAGCGGGGAGCACAGATACGCAGTATTTT. This codes for CASSFGLAGSTDTQYF. The V and J genes are TRBV5-6 and TRBJ2-3, with TRBD2 matching 8 bases. J gave up 0 bases and V 2 bases, and 5 bases lay outside the gene matches. CDR1 and CDR2 (germline): SGHDT, YYEEEE. This CDR3 comprises 16 residues.

The V call is TRBV5-6, the J call TRBJ2-5; 10 bases are shared with TRBD2. Germline lookup yields CDR1 SGHDT and CDR2 YYEEEE. This CDR3 spans 16 amino acids. V shed 2 bases and J 5 bases; nucleotides not matched to a gene: 9. The CDR3 here is CASSFRTSGLGETQYF. CDR3 nucleotides: TGTGCCAGCAGCTTCCGGACTAGCGGCCTCGGGGAGACCCAGTACTTC.